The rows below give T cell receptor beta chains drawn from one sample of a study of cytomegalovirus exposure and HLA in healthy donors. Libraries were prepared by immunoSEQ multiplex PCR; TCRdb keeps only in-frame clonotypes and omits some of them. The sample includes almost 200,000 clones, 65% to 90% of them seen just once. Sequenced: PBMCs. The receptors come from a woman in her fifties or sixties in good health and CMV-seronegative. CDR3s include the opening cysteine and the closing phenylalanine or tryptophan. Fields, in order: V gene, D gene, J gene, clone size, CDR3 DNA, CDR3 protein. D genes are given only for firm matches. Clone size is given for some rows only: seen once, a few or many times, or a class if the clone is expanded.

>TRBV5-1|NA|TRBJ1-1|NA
TGCGCCAGCAGAGCCGCATTCATGAACACTGAAGCTTTCTTT
CASRAAFMNTEAFF
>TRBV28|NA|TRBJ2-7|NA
TGTGCCGTGGGCGGGAACTACGAGCAGTACTTC
CAVGGNYEQYF
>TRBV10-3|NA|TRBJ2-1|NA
TGTGCCATCAGCGATTTAACGGGAGTCGATGAGCAGTTCTTC
CAISDLTGVDEQFF
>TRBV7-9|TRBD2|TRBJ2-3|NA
TGTTCCAGCAGCTTACCACCGGGACTAGAACGTTTT
CSSSLPPGLERF
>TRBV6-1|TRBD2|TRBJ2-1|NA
TGTGCCAGCAGTCAGACGGGAGGCGTATACAATGAGCAGTTCTTC
CASSQTGGVYNEQFF
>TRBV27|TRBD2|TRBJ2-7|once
TGTGCCAGCAGTCCCGGGACTAAGAATTACGAGCAGTACTTC
CASSPGTKNYEQYF
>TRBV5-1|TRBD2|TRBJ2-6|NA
TGCGCCAGCAGCTTGGAAGCGGGAGCGTCTGGGGCCAACGTCCTGACTTTC
CASSLEAGASGANVLTF
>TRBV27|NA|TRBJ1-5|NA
TGTGCCAGCAGGACCACGAGGGAAATCAATCAGCCCCAGCATTTT
CASRTTREINQPQHF
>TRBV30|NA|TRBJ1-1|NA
TGTGCCTGGAGTGCTCTTATGAACACTGAAGCTTTCTTT
CAWSALMNTEAFF
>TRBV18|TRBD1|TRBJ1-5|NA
TGTGCCAGCTCACTAGGGACAGGGGTCAATCAGCCCCAGCATTTT
CASSLGTGVNQPQHF
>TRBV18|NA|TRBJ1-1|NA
TGTGCCAGCTCCACCAAGGGAGGGAACACTGAAGCTTTCTTT
CASSTKGGNTEAFF
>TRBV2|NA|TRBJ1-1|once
TGTGCCAGCCTATCAGACTACATGAACACTGAAGCTTTCTTT
CASLSDYMNTEAFF
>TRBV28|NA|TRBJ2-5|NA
TGTGCCAGCAGTTTGAGAAGCACCCAGTACTTC
CASSLRSTQYF
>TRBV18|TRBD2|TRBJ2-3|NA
TGTGCCAGCTCACCACCGGCCCTAGCGGGGTTAAAGTCAGATACGCAGTATTTT
CASSPPALAGLKSDTQYF
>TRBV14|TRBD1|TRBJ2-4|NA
TGTGCCAGCAGCCAACTATCGACAGGGGGCCTTCTATTC
CASSQLSTGGLLF
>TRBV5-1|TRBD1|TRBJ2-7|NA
TGCGCCAGCAACTCTGTTATAGGGACAGGGAGCGAGCAGTACTTC
CASNSVIGTGSEQYF
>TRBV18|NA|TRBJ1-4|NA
TGTGCCAGCTCACCACTCGGACAACTGGCAACTAATGAAAAACTGTTTTTT
CASSPLGQLATNEKLFF
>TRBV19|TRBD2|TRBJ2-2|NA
TGTGCCATATCAGGCGGGGGACTAGCGGGAGCGGCCACCGGGGAGCTGTTTTTT
CAISGGGLAGAATGELFF
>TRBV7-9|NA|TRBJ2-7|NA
TGTTCCAGCAGCTACAGGGACGAGCAGTACTTC
CSSSYRDEQYF
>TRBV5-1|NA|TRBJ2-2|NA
TGCGCCAGCAGCCCGCTTCTCGGCAGGGCCGGGGGCGGGGAGCTGTTTTTT
CASSPLLGRAGGGELFF
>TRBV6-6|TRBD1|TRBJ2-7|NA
TGTGCCAGCAGTGGGGACAGGGCATCCTACGAGCAGTACTTC
CASSGDRASYEQYF
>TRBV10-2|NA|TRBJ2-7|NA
TGCGCCAGCAATGAAGGCGGGACCTACGAGCAGTACTTC
CASNEGGTYEQYF
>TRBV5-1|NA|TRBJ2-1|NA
TGCGCCAGCAGACACCGTTCGGACAAATACAATGAGCAGTTCTTC
CASRHRSDKYNEQFF
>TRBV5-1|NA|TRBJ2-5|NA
TGCGCCAGCAGCCCCCCAACTACTACCTCTGAGACCCAGTACTTC
CASSPPTTTSETQYF
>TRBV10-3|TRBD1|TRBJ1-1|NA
TGTGCCATCAGTGGACAGGGGGCGGGCACTGAAGCTTTCTTT
CAISGQGAGTEAFF